The clone carrying this T cell receptor beta chain was counted many times. No antigen is known for it. V lost 2 bases and J lost 6, with 14 bases in between. The CDR3 runs 15 residues. CDR1 and CDR2 (germline): SGHTA, FQGNSA. The data are from a study of T cell repertoires in cytomegalovirus infection. TCRdb fed the reads into MiXCR, producing one record per CDR3 protein. The data show 300,000 to 400,000 distinct CDR3 sequences, with under 35% seen just once and over 15% held by the top ten. The input for sequencing was cultured PBMCs, taken from culture after CMV antigen stimulation. J is TRBJ1-5 and V is TRBV7-2; D is unclear. This clonotype originated in a human donor in good health (CMV status not recorded). Some clones in this sample may be carry-over from other donors' samples. The CDR3 spells CASSLSGPEVQPQHF. The DNA of the CDR3 is TGTGCCAGCAGCTTATCGGGTCCGGAGGTTCAGCCCCAGCATTTT.